This TCR beta chain was profiled in a study of blood T cells in healthy people across ages. With regard to this clonotype: Antigen specificity is unknown.

Study-level results: Possibly confounding the expanded clonotype changes was the fact that donor CMV status was unknown. Naive T cell percentage and TCR beta diversity correlated strongly.

CDR1 and CDR2 from the germline V gene are LGHDT and YNNKEL (reference sequence). V dropped 3 bases and J dropped 0; count of bases not matched to a gene: 1. The CDR3 is 15 residues long. A second PCR of roughly 7 to 11 cycles used a sample-barcoded 5' primer and a J-beta primer mix. TCRdb re-derived calls from the 5' RACE reads in MiXCR, one entry per CDR3 protein. This sample yields some 800,000 distinct CDR3 sequences, of which more than 40% are seen a single time; around 21% belongs to the top ten. Samples each yielded at least 5 micrograms of total RNA. V and J are TRBV3-1 and TRBJ2-1; 8 bases map to TRBD2. The source material was blood. The clonotype was recovered from a man in his 60s in good health. The CDR3 sequence: CASSHGGVSYNEQFF. CDR3 sequence (DNA): TGTGCCAGCAGCCACGGGGGGGTCTCCTACAATGAGCAGTTCTTC.